This passage covers 14 T cell receptor beta chains from one sample sequenced in a study of identical twins. TCRdb recomputed calls from the 5' RACE reads with MiXCR, one row per CDR3 protein. Of about 150,000 distinct CDR3 sequences in the sample, around 3.4% were seen once. Input material: memory T cells sorted from blood. These receptors came from a man aged 18 to 35 in good health.

This clonotype has a count of ten or more. The gene calls are TRBV5-6 and TRBJ2-7; D perhaps matches TRBD2 (6 bases). The germline V gene has CDR1 SGHDT and CDR2 YYEEEE. V was clipped by 4 bases and J by 0 bases, with 14 bases between them. This CDR3 spans 15 amino acids. CDR3 sequence reads: CASSPTTGLSYEQYF. The CDR3 bases are TGTGCCAGCAGCCCCACGACGGGACTCTCCTACGAGCAGTACTTC.

This clonotype was observed many times. The rearrangement joins TRBV15 to TRBJ2-6, with D maybe TRBD1 (6 bases). The CDR3 contains 16 residues. V was cut by 5 bases and J by 0 bases, with 11 bases left in between. Germline V gene lookup returns CDR1 LNHNV and CDR2 YYDKDF (reference sequence). The CDR3 region is CATSPQGLSGANVLTF. DNA of the CDR3: TGTGCCACCAGCCCACAGGGCCTCTCTGGGGCCAACGTCCTGACTTTC. The whole variable domain, remainder taken from reference TRBV15 and TRBJ2-6, is DAMVIQNPRYQVTQFGKPVTLSCSQTLNHNVMYWYQQKSSQAPKLLFHYYDKDFNNEADTPDNFQSRRPNTSFCFLDIRSPGLGDTAMYLCATSPQGLSGANVLTFGAGSRLTVL.

This clonotype appeared many times. The chain couples TRBV19 to TRBJ1-4, with no clear D. Trimming removed 6 bases at V and 5 bases at J, with 7 bases between. Looked up from germline, CDR1 is LNHDA and CDR2 is SQIVND (reference sequence). CDR3 length: 12 amino acids. The CDR3 bases are TGTGCCAGTAGCTACAAAAATGAAAAACTGTTTTTT. Its translation is CASSYKNEKLFF. Combining the CDR3 with reference TRBV19 and TRBJ1-4 gives the whole variable domain DGGITQSPKYLFRKEGQNVTLSCEQNLNHDAMYWYRQDPGQGLRLIYYSQIVNDFQKGDIAEGYSVSREKKESFPLTVTSAQKNPTAFYLCASSYKNEKLFFGSGTQLSVL.

The rearrangement joins TRBV4-2 to TRBJ1-2; D ambiguous. This CDR3 region has 15 residues. V shed 4 bases and J shed 8 bases, with 20 bases lying between them. The V gene's germline CDR1 is LGHNA and CDR2 YNFKEQ. This CDR3 is CASSPPGIATGGYTF. CDR3 sequence (DNA): TGTGCCAGCAGCCCCCCGGGAATCGCGACCGGGGGCTACACCTTC.

The rearrangement links TRBV3-1 to TRBJ2-3; D is unclear. The V gene's germline CDR1 is LGHDT and CDR2 YNNKEL (reference sequence). Trimming stripped 1 base from V and 6 bases from J, with 14 bases between. The CDR3 covers 15 residues. The CDR3 region is CASSQGASSRDTQYF. The CDR3 DNA reads as TGTGCCAGCAGCCAAGGGGCATCTTCTAGGGATACGCAGTATTTT.

This clonotype was seen repeatedly, ten times or more. This chain uses TRBV29-1 with TRBJ1-1; tentative D call: TRBD1 (6 bases). The CDR3 is 12 residues long. With 6 bases removed from V and 10 bases from J, the gap between germline ends came to 18 bases. Germline CDR1 reads SQVTM; CDR2 reads ANQGSEA. The chain's CDR3 is CSVGGGSGIAFF. CDR3 DNA: TGCAGCGTCGGGGGGGGCAGTGGAATAGCTTTCTTT.

This clonotype was counted ten times or more. This rearrangement joins TRBV5-1 to TRBJ2-7, with a tentative D call TRBD2 (6 bases). CDR3 length: 16 amino acids. The germline V gene has CDR1 SGHRS and CDR2 YFSETQ. V lost 2 bases and J lost 6, with 21 bases in between. CDR3 sequence (DNA): TGCGCCAGCAGCTTCGGAGGGAGCGGTCGCGGGGCCGAGCAGTACGTC. Translation gives CASSFGGSGRGAEQYV.

The sample holds many counts of this clonotype. For the CDR3, the DNA is TGTGCCAGCAGCAAAGTCAGGGAGCAGTACTTC. Encoded protein: CASSKVREQYF. V gene TRBV21-1 combines with J gene TRBJ2-7. TRBV21-1 is a pseudogene. The CDR3 has 11 amino acids.

This clonotype showed up many times. CDR3 amino acids: CASSYLAEPPYNEQFF. The CDR3 nucleotides are TGTGCCAGCAGTTATCTAGCGGAGCCCCCCTACAATGAGCAGTTCTTC. The rearrangement joins TRBV6-2 or TRBV6-3 to TRBJ2-1; 7 bases map to TRBD2. The V segment lost 3 bases and the J segment 2 bases; nucleotides outside the gene matches: 7. The CDR3 is made up of 16 amino acids. The germline gives CDR1 MNHEY, CDR2 SVGEGT.

This clonotype was detected many times. The chain employs TRBV24-1 and TRBJ2-5; 12 nucleotides agree with TRBD2. Trimming removed 5 bases from V and 1 base from J; junction bases left unmatched: 10. The CDR3 has 18 residues. The germline V gene has CDR1 KGHDR and CDR2 SFDVKD. The CDR3 loop reads CATSGGSSGRVRQETQYF. The CDR3 region has the DNA TGTGCCACCAGTGGGGGGTCTAGCGGGAGGGTTCGCCAAGAGACCCAGTACTTC.

Many counts were recorded for this clonotype. The rearrangement links TRBV28 to TRBJ2-4, with D unresolved. This CDR3 has 12 residues. The V gene's germline CDR1 is MDHEN and CDR2 SYDVKM. Trimming left V 5 bases short and J 8 bases short, with 10 bases between. CDR3 sequence: CASSRPADIQYF. The DNA of the CDR3 is TGTGCCAGCAGTCGGCCGGCGGACATTCAGTACTTC.

This sequence joins TRBV5-6 and TRBJ1-1; the match to TRBD1 covers 8 bases. Germline loops: CDR1 SGHDT, CDR2 YYEEEE. CDR3 length equals 13 residues. Trimming at V came to 4 bases and at J to 7 bases, leaving 6 bases not matched to a gene. Written as DNA, the CDR3 is TGTGCCAGCAGCGGAGGGGACAGGAATGAAGCTTTCTTT. Amino acid sequence: CASSGGDRNEAFF.

This clonotype occurred many times. The rearrangement joins TRBV6-5 to TRBJ2-7; D may be TRBD1 (6 bases). Trimming removed 0 bases at V and 1 base at J, with 19 bases between. This CDR3 is built from 18 residues. The germline V gene has CDR1 MNHEY and CDR2 SVGAGI. The CDR3 sequence: CASSYSGWSQGKSYEQYV. The CDR3 coding sequence is TGTGCCAGCAGTTACTCGGGGTGGTCACAGGGTAAATCCTACGAGCAGTACGTC.

The V and J genes are TRBV7-9 and TRBJ2-7; possible D gene TRBD2, 7 bases. Between the trimmed V and J ends, which lost 2 bases and 5 bases, there was a span of 16 bases. This CDR3 is built from 15 residues. Germline V lookup: CDR1 SEHNR, CDR2 FQNEAQ (reference sequence). The CDR3, as DNA: TGTGCCAGCAGCTTACGGCAGGGGAGGGAAAACGAGCAGTACGTC. Translated: CASSLRQGRENEQYV.